This is a list of T cell receptor beta chains from one sample in a study of OX40 agonist ivuxolimab in advanced cancers. Clones were sequenced by immunoSEQ multiplex PCR, and TCRdb holds only the in-frame ones, with some missing. The sample holds some 74,000 clones, about 94% seen once. Sequencing was performed on CD4+ or CD8+ T cells sorted from blood, taken in a trial of the OX40 agonist ivuxolimab. Every receptor here comes from an adult with an advanced solid tumor such as melanoma, head and neck, liver or kidney cancer. CDR3s include the opening cysteine and the closing phenylalanine or tryptophan. D genes are given only for firm matches. Expanded clones are given a class, and other clones once, few, many or no size at all.

j_call v_call d_call cdr3_length clone_size cdr3_aa cdr3_nt
TRBJ2-3 TRBV19 TRBD2 16 . CASSQLAGVFTDTQYF TGTGCCAGTAGCCAACTAGCGGGAGTTTTCACAGATACGCAGTATTTT
TRBJ1-6 TRBV5-4 . 14 . CASSLAVNNSPLHF TGTGCCAGCAGCTTGGCTGTGAATAATTCACCCCTCCACTTT
TRBJ2-1 TRBV6-5 TRBD1 15 . CASSYSTGGGYEQFF TGTGCCAGCAGTTACTCGACAGGGGGTGGTTATGAGCAGTTCTTC
TRBJ2-5 TRBV7-2 TRBD1 18 . CASSPQAGGLSYQETQYF TGTGCCAGCAGCCCGCAGGCAGGGGGCCTATCGTACCAAGAGACCCAGTACTTC
TRBJ1-4 TRBV2 . 12 . CASGPLEGGLFF TGTGCCAGCGGCCCCCTAGAGGGAGGACTGTTTTTT
TRBJ1-6 TRBV27 . 15 . CASSLSGVKGSPLHF TGTGCCAGCAGTTTATCGGGTGTCAAGGGTTCACCCCTCCACTTT
TRBJ2-5 TRBV7-2 . 17 . CASSSGGDLIPSETQYF TGTGCCAGCAGCTCCGGCGGGGACCTCATCCCCTCAGAGACCCAGTACTTC
TRBJ2-7 TRBV11-2 TRBD1 14 once CASSLAGQKYEQYF TGTGCCAGCAGCTTAGCGGGACAGAAATACGAGCAGTACTTC
TRBJ1-2 TRBV10-2 . 12 few CASSEPDLGYTF TGCGCCAGCAGTGAGCCGGACCTGGGCTACACCTTC
TRBJ1-3 TRBV2 . 16 . CASSERVQGTGNTIYF TGTGCCAGCAGTGAAAGGGTACAGGGAACTGGAAACACCATATATTTT
TRBJ2-2 TRBV19 . 12 once CASRTNTGELFF TGTGCCAGTAGAACAAACACCGGGGAGCTGTTTTTT
TRBJ2-1 TRBV21-1 . 14 . CASSKAEGHNEQFF TGTGCCAGCAGCAAAGCAGAGGGGCACAATGAGCAGTTCTTC
TRBJ2-1 TRBV6-4 TRBD2 15 . CASSDSLAGYNEQFF TGTGCCAGCAGTGACTCACTAGCGGGGTACAATGAGCAGTTCTTC
TRBJ2-7 TRBV9 . 14 . CASSPGPVSYEQYF TGTGCCAGCAGCCCGGGACCAGTCTCCTACGAGCAGTACTTC
TRBJ2-1 TRBV7-6 . 12 . CASSFNSDEQFF TGTGCCAGCAGCTTTAATTCCGATGAGCAGTTCTTC
TRBJ1-1 TRBV10-1 . 11 few CASSDNTEAFF TGCGCCAGCAGTGACAACACTGAAGCTTTCTTT
TRBJ2-3 TRBV11-1 TRBD2 16 . CASSLAQSGSPDTQYF TGTGCCAGCAGCTTAGCGCAAAGCGGGAGCCCAGATACGCAGTATTTT
TRBJ1-3 TRBV28 . 14 . CASSSRLYGNTIYF TGTGCCAGCAGTTCTCGACTGTATGGAAACACCATATATTTT
TRBJ2-2 TRBV7-6 TRBD1 18 . CASSSWAPTGTNTGELFF TGTGCCAGCAGCTCGTGGGCCCCGACAGGGACGAACACCGGGGAGCTGTTTTTT
TRBJ1-3 TRBV30 . 15 . CAWSIGAAAGNTIYF TGTGCCTGGAGCATTGGCGCCGCTGCTGGAAACACCATATATTTT
TRBJ2-2 TRBV19 TRBD2 16 . CASSPWEGTNTGELFF TGTGCCAGTAGTCCATGGGAGGGGACGAACACCGGGGAGCTGTTTTTT
TRBJ1-4 TRBV4-1 . 13 . CASSQDRAGRLFF TGCGCCAGCAGCCAAGATAGGGCCGGACGGCTGTTTTTT
TRBJ1-2 TRBV7-8 . 13 few CASSLGGSYGYTF TGTGCCAGCAGCCTCGGGGGATCCTATGGCTACACCTTC
TRBJ2-1 TRBV27 . 15 . CASSGSWGGPNEQFF TGTGCCAGCAGTGGTTCATGGGGGGGCCCCAATGAGCAGTTCTTC
TRBJ2-7 TRBV5-1 TRBD1 14 . CASRPGQGDYEQYF TGCGCCAGCAGACCTGGACAGGGGGATTACGAGCAGTACTTC
TRBJ2-5 TRBV28 . 10 . CASSRETQYF TGTGCCAGCAGTCGGGAGACCCAGTACTTC
TRBJ2-1 TRBV6-5 . 13 . CASSSPLYREQFF TGTGCCAGCAGTTCCCCGCTTTACCGCGAGCAGTTCTTC
TRBJ1-2 TRBV19 . 14 . CASSMMGGNYGYTF TGTGCCAGTAGTATGATGGGGGGCAACTATGGCTACACCTTC
TRBJ2-1 TRBV29-1 TRBD1 16 . CSVVDGTGPSYNEQFF TGCAGCGTTGTCGACGGGACAGGCCCCTCCTACAATGAGCAGTTCTTC
TRBJ2-1 TRBV7-9 TRBD1 17 . CASSLASPDRGHNEQFF TGTGCCAGCAGCTTAGCGTCCCCGGACAGGGGCCACAATGAGCAGTTCTTC
TRBJ2-3 TRBV18 . 17 . CASSPNPGQGDTDTQYF TGTGCCAGCTCACCAAACCCTGGACAAGGGGACACAGATACGCAGTATTTT